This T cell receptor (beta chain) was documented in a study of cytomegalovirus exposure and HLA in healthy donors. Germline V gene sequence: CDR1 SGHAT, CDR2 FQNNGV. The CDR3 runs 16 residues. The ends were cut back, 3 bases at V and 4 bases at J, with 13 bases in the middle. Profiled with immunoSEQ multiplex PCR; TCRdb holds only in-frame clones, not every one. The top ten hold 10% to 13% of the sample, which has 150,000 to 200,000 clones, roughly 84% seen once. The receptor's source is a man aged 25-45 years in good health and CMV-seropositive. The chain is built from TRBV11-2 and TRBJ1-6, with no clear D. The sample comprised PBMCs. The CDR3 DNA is TGTGCCAGCAGCTTCATAACACCCGCATATAATTCACCCCTCCACTTT. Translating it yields CASSFITPAYNSPLHF.